What follows are 19 T cell receptor beta chains derived from one specimen sequenced in a study of sequential checkpoint blockade in melanoma. Using immunoSEQ multiplex PCR, the repertoire was profiled, and TCRdb retains in-frame clones only, with some absent. The data contain 9,500 to 15,000 clones, almost 80% of them seen just once; the ten biggest clones take up 50% to 60%. Treatment given: randomized to nivolumab then ipilimumab (arm A) or the reverse (arm B). The sample was CD8+ T cells sorted from blood (inferred from file names), taken from a patient given nivolumab and ipilimumab in sequence. The source is a human donor with melanoma.

This rearrangement joins TRBV4-3 to TRBJ1-1; D perhaps matches TRBD1 (5 bases). V lost 0 bases and J 8 bases, leaving 19 bases between the germline ends. This CDR3 has 16 amino acids. Germline lookup yields CDR1 LGHNA and CDR2 YSLEER. CDR3 sequence: CASSQEIAAGHFEAFF. The CDR3 nucleotides are TGCGCCAGCAGCCAAGAAATAGCGGCAGGGCACTTCGAAGCTTTCTTT.

In nucleotides, the CDR3 is TGTGCCACCTTATCGGGACAGGGGTTCAATCAGCCCCAGCATTTT. Its translation: CATLSGQGFNQPQHF. V and J are TRBV19 and TRBJ1-5, with 10 bases identical to TRBD1. The CDR3 sequence is 15 residues long. V dropped 10 bases and J dropped 3; count of bases not matched to a gene: 9. The germline V gene encodes CDR1 LNHDA and CDR2 SQIVND (reference sequence).

V usage is TRBV5-1 and J usage is TRBJ1-2; D uncertain. The CDR3 sequence is 16 residues long. Deletions cut 0 bases from V and 1 base from J, with 13 bases between. Germline lookup yields CDR1 SGHRS and CDR2 YFSETQ. The CDR3 DNA reads as TGCGCCAGCAGCTTGGGGCAGACTTCTATTAACTATGGCTACACCTTC. Protein: CASSLGQTSINYGYTF.

J is TRBJ2-1 and V is TRBV4-3, with 9 nucleotides matching TRBD1. CDR3 length: 15 residues. Germline V CDR1 and CDR2: LGHNA, YSLEER. The trim removed 3 bases at V and 6 bases at J, leaving 6 bases unmatched. The CDR3 region has the DNA TGCGCCAGCAGCCAGGGGACAGGGCGGGCCAATGAGCAGTTCTTC. Translated: CASSQGTGRANEQFF.

Points on this clone: A junction end diverges from the germline sequence, so it may reflect a read error. V gene TRBV29-1 combines with J gene TRBJ1-1, with 7 nucleotides matching TRBD1. The V gene's germline CDR1 is SQVTM and CDR2 ANQGSEA. This CDR3 is 13 amino acids long. The CDR3 coding sequence is TGCAGCGTCGAAGACAGGGTAACGACTGAAGCTTTCTTT. Its translation: CSVEDRVTTEAFF.

This clone was picked up one time. The rearrangement joins TRBV9 to TRBJ2-7, with 8 nucleotides matching TRBD2. The CDR3 covers 14 residues. Germline V gene data show CDR1 as SGDLS and CDR2 as YYNGEE. V lost 2 bases and J lost 7; bases outside the gene matches: 8. The CDR3 sequence is CASSVGREDLEQYF. CDR3 nucleotides: TGTGCCAGCAGCGTCGGGCGGGAGGACCTAGAGCAGTACTTC.

The chain links TRBV19 to TRBJ1-5, with 8 bases fitting TRBD1. Germline-derived CDR1 and CDR2 are LNHDA and SQIVND (reference sequence). Trimming removed 6 bases from V and 0 bases from J; junction bases left unmatched: 7. The CDR3 is 16 residues long. CDR3 nucleotide sequence: TGTGCCAGTAGCCTAGGACAGGGAGCTAGCAATCAGCCCCAGCATTTT. It yields the protein CASSLGQGASNQPQHF.

The chain recombines TRBV7-9 with TRBJ2-7; D call uncertain. This CDR3 contains 13 residues. Per germline, CDR1 SEHNR and CDR2 FQNEAQ (reference sequence). V was cut by 4 bases and J by 2 bases, with 9 bases left in between. In DNA, the CDR3 is TGTGCCAGCAGCTGGCAGTCCCCCTACGAGCAGTACTTC. Translation gives CASSWQSPYEQYF.

The chain recombines TRBV5-1 with TRBJ2-7, with D perhaps TRBD1 (5 bases). Trimming cost V 2 bases and J 0 bases, with 6 bases left between them. This CDR3 is 13 amino acids long. Germline CDR1 is SGHRS and CDR2 is YFSETQ. The CDR3 DNA reads as TGCGCCAGCAGCTTCACAGGCTCCTACGAGCAGTACTTC. This sequence encodes CASSFTGSYEQYF.

The CDR3 here is CASKRQGASYNEQFF. CDR3 coding DNA: TGTGCCAGCAAGAGACAGGGGGCGTCCTACAATGAGCAGTTCTTC. The chain employs TRBV6-5 and TRBJ2-1; TRBD1 matches at 10 bases. The CDR3 is made up of 15 amino acids. Losses at the gene ends were 7 bases for V and 1 base for J; bases not matched to a gene: 4. Germline lookup yields CDR1 MNHEY and CDR2 SVGAGI.

The chain links TRBV5-4 to TRBJ1-2, with TRBD1 identical over 11 bases. The CDR3 consists of 17 residues. Germline V gene sequence: CDR1 SGHNT, CDR2 YYREEE (reference sequence). V dropped 4 bases and J dropped 4; count of bases not matched to a gene: 12. The DNA for the CDR3 is TGTGCCAGCAGCCCGTGGACAGGGGGCATGCGGGTCTATGGCTACACCTTC. This encodes CASSPWTGGMRVYGYTF.

The rearrangement uses TRBV2 and TRBJ1-1; TRBD1 is a possible D gene (6 bases). V was cut by 4 bases and J by 6 bases, with 21 bases left in between. The germline gives CDR1 SNHLY, CDR2 FYNNEI. The CDR3 covers 16 residues. CDR3 sequence reads: CASSATGNAPSPEAFF. CDR3 nucleotide sequence: TGTGCCAGCAGTGCCACAGGGAACGCCCCGTCCCCTGAAGCTTTCTTT.

This clone was detected a few times. The chain joins TRBV5-4 to TRBJ2-7; 9 nucleotides match TRBD2. The CDR3 runs to 17 residues. Germline V lookup: CDR1 SGHNT, CDR2 YYREEE (reference sequence). With 0 bases clipped from V and 2 bases from J, the junction kept 9 bases outside the gene matches. This chain's CDR3 is CASSLVAGVTSPYEQYF. CDR3 nucleotide sequence: TGTGCCAGCAGCTTGGTAGCGGGGGTTACCTCCCCCTACGAGCAGTACTTC.

V usage is TRBV6-4 and J usage is TRBJ2-2; 10 bases line up with TRBD2. Germline lookup yields CDR1 MRHNA and CDR2 SNTAGT. The J segment lost 1 base and the V segment lost 2 bases, leaving 7 bases of the junction unmatched. CDR3 size: 18 residues. This CDR3 is CASSDTALAGENTGELFF. The CDR3 DNA reads TGTGCCAGCAGTGACACTGCCCTAGCGGGGGAGAACACCGGGGAGCTGTTTTTT.

This rearrangement joins TRBV5-6 to TRBJ1-5, with 7 bases fitting TRBD1. Germline CDR1 and CDR2: SGHDT and YYEEEE. V was clipped by 3 bases and J by 3 bases; unmatched bases: 3. The CDR3 contains 14 residues. The CDR3 region has the DNA TGTGCCAGCAGCTCACAGGGGCCCAATCAGCCCCAGCATTTT. Translation gives CASSSQGPNQPQHF.

V usage is TRBV6-5 and J usage is TRBJ2-1; D unclear. Looked up from germline, CDR1 is MNHEY and CDR2 is SVGAGI. Trimming shortened V by 3 bases and J by 4 bases, and 16 bases separated the two germline ends. The CDR3 sequence is 16 residues long. The CDR3 reads CASSYLENVVYNEQFF. CDR3 in DNA: TGTGCCAGCAGTTATTTAGAGAACGTCGTTTACAATGAGCAGTTCTTC.

The CDR3 here is CASSQDGTGYTGELFF. The CDR3 coding sequence is TGCGCCAGCAGCCAAGACGGGACAGGGTACACCGGGGAGCTGTTTTTT. The chain carries TRBV4-1 and TRBJ2-2, with 9 bases lining up with TRBD1. Losses at the gene ends were 0 bases for V and 3 bases for J; bases not matched to a gene: 2. The CDR3 sequence is 16 residues long. The V gene's germline CDR1 is MGHRA and CDR2 YSYEKL.

J is TRBJ2-5 and V is TRBV7-2; TRBD2 agrees at 13 bases. V lost 7 bases to trimming and J lost 4 bases; unmatched junction nucleotides: 9. Germline V lookup: CDR1 SGHTA, CDR2 FQGNSA. The CDR3 is 16 amino acids. CDR3 nucleotides: TGTGCCAGCACAAATCGGGGACTAGCGGGATTAGAGACCCAGTACTTC. The encoded protein is CASTNRGLAGLETQYF.

This clone was picked up a small number of times. The rearrangement joins TRBV4-3 to TRBJ1-2, with 9 positions matching TRBD1. The CDR3 extends over 13 amino acids. Per the germline V gene, CDR1 is LGHNA and CDR2 is YSLEER. V lost 4 bases, J lost 14 bases, and 11 bases stayed unmatched. CDR3 bases: TGCGCCAGCAGCCTTGGGACAGGGAACAGACCTACCTTC. Amino acid sequence: CASSLGTGNRPTF.